The T cell receptor beta chain described here comes from a study of blood T cell repertoires in COVID-19 (dated by TCRdb to about 2020). About the full investigation: The collaborator samples originated in the United States, Italy and Spain and spanned the acute and convalescent phases of COVID-19. The material from the prospective study consisted of cDNA or gDNA derived from T cells, B-cell-depleted T cells, or PBMCs. Deeply sampled blood TCRbeta repertoires from subjects exposed to, actively infected with, or recovered from COVID-19 were included in the dataset. Samples were obtained from the ongoing ImmuneRACE study (first 160 participants) and from 1,254 subjects provided by 6 global collaborators. The repertoires were released in a freely available public database meant as a resource for research on the immune response to SARS-CoV-2. HLA class I and class II types, where available, came from metadata supplied by the sample provider rather than from assay-based typing. Sample metadata almost always included a de-identified subject ID, COVID-19 status, age in years and sex.

This clone appeared once. What this receptor recognizes is not known. Base quality data are lacking; no much larger clone is found one base away. Overall results and qualifications from the work: How much clinical and demographic metadata was included differed by source and by participant, and the metadata was provided uncurated.

A distance of 3 bases separates the germline ends of V and J, which lose 1 base and 0 bases respectively. Inclusive of the bounding cysteine and phenylalanine, the CDR3 is 13 residues long. Only CDR3 DNA is held: 39 bases, read in frame from base 1. CDR1 is given as MDHEN and CDR2 as SYDVKM, both from the germline V gene. TCRbeta CDR3 regions were amplified from genomic DNA by means of the immunoSEQ Assay, a bias-controlled multiplex PCR. Regarding the original processing steps: Within the assay, amplification of reference gene primers was used to estimate how many nucleated cells each sample contained. Sequence reads were collapsed and filtered to measure the absolute abundance of every unique TCRbeta CDR3 rearrangement. Productive Simpson clonality was computed per sample as the square root of Simpson's diversity index over productive rearrangements. This immuneACCESS table, as held by TCRdb, lists in-frame sequences with V and J called but not all clones. Of the missing ones, under half trace to an unresolved V gene in checked studies; the others have no known cause. The DNA was the basis for D and trimming; V, J and clone size are from that table. The sample table holds about 39,000 clones, of which roughly 85% were seen once. The leading ten clones occupy approximately 9.9% of the sample.

The collaborating institutions used their own protocols to collect whole blood in K2EDTA tubes. Collaborator samples were shipped for TCRbeta analysis as frozen whole blood, isolated PBMCs, or DNA extracted from either sample type. The receptor was isolated from a human donor in a cohort sampled during active COVID-19. Material for sequencing was peripheral blood. The chain couples TRBV28 to TRBJ2-5; no D gene can be assigned with confidence. CDR3 region: CASSLSYQETQYF. The nucleotide sequence reads TGTGCCAGCAGTTTATCGTACCAAGAGACCCAGTACTTC.